This T cell receptor (beta chain) is drawn from a study of human T cells and chemical hapten exposure. Study-wide context: Mostly female, the patients presented with alopecia areata, totalis or universalis. Largely, small differences in pooled library volume made per-sample TCR yields vary.

This clonotype was recorded at least ten times. Its antigen remains unidentified. V lost 2 bases, J lost 0 bases, and 11 bases lay in between. The CDR3 totals 15 residues. Germline-derived CDR1 and CDR2 are SGHRS and YFSETQ. Via MiXCR, TCRdb re-called the RACE reads, giving one row per CDR3 protein. This sample carries some 62,000 distinct CDR3 sequences, approximately 10% of them seen once, and the ten largest clones take approximately 2.4%. Whole-study results and caveats: Unchanged with DPC sensitization were TCRs above 1 in 1000 frequency.

Described time point: patch test 3, about 24 weeks after DPC sensitization. Noted treatment: therapeutic diphenylcyclopropenone sensitization with weekly scalp DPC. The rearrangement joins TRBV5-1 to TRBJ1-1, with D unclear. The receptor was isolated from a woman in her twenties or thirties with alopecia areata. Some clones in this sample may be carry-over from other donors' samples. This specimen consisted of whole blood, obtained in connection with sensitization to the hapten diphenylcyclopropenone (DPC). CDR3 amino acids: CASSFGAGVNTEAFF. The CDR3 bases are TGCGCCAGCAGCTTTGGAGCAGGCGTGAACACTGAAGCTTTCTTT.